The rows below give T cell receptor beta chains drawn from one sample of a study of T cells in Graves' hyperthyroidism and ophthalmopathy. Via MiXCR, TCRdb re-called the multiplex PCR reads, giving one row per CDR3 protein. The data contain about 600,000 distinct CDR3 sequences, 16% of them singletons. What was sequenced was blood. The receptors were gathered from a woman aged 40 to 50 with Graves' ophthalmopathy. Both conserved end residues are part of each CDR3. D genes are given only for firm matches. Size values are once, few and many counts, or a class for expanded clones, and some rows have none.

cdr3_aa cdr3_nt j_call clone_size d_call v_call
CASSTRRDGGRDTQYF TGTGCCAGTAGTACCCGACGGGACGGGGGTCGTGATACGCAGTATTTT TRBJ2-3 few - TRBV19
CASRPIQGRFTGDTEAFF TGTGCCAGCAGACCTATCCAGGGGAGATTCACGGGTGACACTGAAGCTTTCTTT TRBJ1-1 many - TRBV27
CAISVGRGADGYTF TGTGCCATCAGTGTGGGAAGGGGCGCGGATGGCTACACCTTC TRBJ1-2 many - TRBV10-3
CSAANQETQYF TGCAGTGCTGCGAACCAAGAGACCCAGTACTTC TRBJ2-5 many - TRBV20-1
CASSLATEGETQYF TGCGCCAGCAGCTTGGCTACAGAGGGGGAGACCCAGTACTTC TRBJ2-5 many - TRBV5-1
CASSSPPVRPGGYTF TGTGCCAGCAGTTCCCCTCCGGTAAGGCCGGGCGGCTACACCTTC TRBJ1-2 many - TRBV28
CASSMTGDQPQHF TGTGCCAGCAGTATGACGGGAGATCAGCCCCAGCATTTT TRBJ1-5 - - TRBV6-1
CASSPTVGGLSNQPQHF TGTGCCAGCTCACCAACAGTGGGGGGGCTTAGCAATCAGCCCCAGCATTTT TRBJ1-5 - - TRBV18
CASGLHGTGNNEQFF TGTGCTAGTGGTTTGCACGGGACAGGGAACAATGAGCAGTTCTTC TRBJ2-1 many TRBD1 TRBV12-5
CATSGFSGLFGTDTQYF TGTGCCACCAGTGGCTTTAGCGGCCTCTTCGGCACAGATACGCAGTATTTT TRBJ2-3 - - TRBV24-1
CASSGPGAWNTEAFF TGTGCCAGCAGCGGGCCGGGGGCTTGGAACACTGAAGCTTTCTTT TRBJ1-1 few - TRBV9
CASSPQGPNYGYTF TGTGCCAGCTCACCACAGGGACCTAACTATGGCTACACCTTC TRBJ1-2 many - TRBV18
CASMQRGDTGELFF TGCGCCAGCATGCAGCGGGGGGACACCGGGGAGCTGTTTTTT TRBJ2-2 - TRBD2 TRBV5-1
CASSLGRLNTGELFF TGCGCCAGCAGCTTGGGAAGATTGAACACCGGGGAGCTGTTTTTT TRBJ2-2 many - TRBV5-1
CASSYRPTETQYF TGTGCCAGCAGTTATCGCCCCACGGAGACCCAGTACTTC TRBJ2-5 few - TRBV6-2/TRBV6-3
CASSLRGQGFYEKLFF TGTGCCAGCAGTTTGCGTGGACAGGGGTTTTATGAAAAACTGTTTTTT TRBJ1-4 many TRBD1 TRBV28
CASSPGQGVDSPLHF TGTGCCAGCTCACCAGGACAGGGAGTTGATTCACCCCTCCACTTT TRBJ1-6 - TRBD1 TRBV18
CASSEDGTSGNGVTQYF TGTGCCAGCAGTGAAGACGGGACTAGCGGGAATGGAGTTACGCAGTATTTT TRBJ2-3 - TRBD2 TRBV2
CASSSSPGGEETQYF TGTGCCAGCAGCTCGAGTCCGGGTGGGGAAGAGACCCAGTACTTC TRBJ2-5 few - TRBV9
CASSYLAGGRETQYF TGTGCCAGCAGTTATCTAGCGGGGGGGAGGGAGACCCAGTACTTC TRBJ2-5 many TRBD2 TRBV6-1
CASSRGLYNSPLHF TGTGCCAGCAGCCGGGGCCTCTATAATTCACCCCTCCACTTT TRBJ1-6 many - TRBV2
CASSTLPDSTEAFF TGTGCCAGTAGTACCCTACCGGACAGCACTGAAGCTTTCTTT TRBJ1-1 few - TRBV19
CSARAQVNQPQHF TGCAGTGCTAGAGCTCAGGTCAATCAGCCCCAGCATTTT TRBJ1-5 few - TRBV20-1
CACGGDRGNSPLHF TGTGCCTGTGGCGGAGACAGGGGAAATTCACCCCTCCACTTT TRBJ1-6 many TRBD1 TRBV30
CASSEWGDNTEAFF TGTGCCAGCAGTGAGTGGGGGGATAACACTGAAGCTTTCTTT TRBJ1-1 many - TRBV3-1
CASSQDVGTINEQFF TGTGCCAGCAGCCAAGATGTCGGGACCATAAATGAGCAGTTCTTC TRBJ2-1 many - TRBV3-1
CASSYGGGLQETQYF TGTGCCAGCAGTTACGGAGGGGGGCTTCAAGAGACCCAGTACTTC TRBJ2-5 many - TRBV6-5
CSAARGAGAFQETQYF TGCAGCGCCGCCCGAGGGGCCGGGGCCTTCCAAGAGACCCAGTACTTC TRBJ2-5 few - TRBV29-1
CASSSGQGSVRNEQFF TGTGCCAGCAGCTCCGGACAGGGGAGCGTTAGGAATGAGCAGTTCTTC TRBJ2-1 many TRBD1 TRBV2
CASSFFVGTGINEQFF TGTGCCAGCAGTTTTTTCGTCGGGACAGGGATCAATGAGCAGTTCTTC TRBJ2-1 - TRBD1 TRBV6-9
CASSMRAADTQYF TGTGCCAGTAGTATGCGGGCGGCAGATACGCAGTATTTT TRBJ2-3 - - TRBV19
CASRTLAGPLNTGELFF TGTGCCAGTAGAACACTCGCGGGACCCTTGAACACCGGGGAGCTGTTTTTT TRBJ2-2 - - TRBV19
CASSEGGFRLNTEAFF TGTGCCAGCAGTGAAGGCGGGTTTCGTCTGAACACTGAAGCTTTCTTT TRBJ1-1 - - TRBV6-1